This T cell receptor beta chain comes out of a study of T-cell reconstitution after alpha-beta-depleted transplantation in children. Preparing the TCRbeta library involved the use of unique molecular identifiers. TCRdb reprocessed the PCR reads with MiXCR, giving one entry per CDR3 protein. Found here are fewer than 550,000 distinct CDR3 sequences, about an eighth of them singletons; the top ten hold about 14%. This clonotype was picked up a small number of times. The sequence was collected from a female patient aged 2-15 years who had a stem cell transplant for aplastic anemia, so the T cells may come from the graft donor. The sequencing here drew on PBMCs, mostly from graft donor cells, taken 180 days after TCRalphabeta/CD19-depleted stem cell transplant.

Written as DNA, the CDR3 is TGCGCCAGCAGCCAAGAGGGCCCCGAAGGGGAAAAACTGTTTTTT. Translating it yields CASSQEGPEGEKLFF. V is TRBV4-1 and J is TRBJ1-4; D uncertain. V shed 0 bases and J shed 8 bases, with 13 bases lying between them. Per the germline V gene, CDR1 is MGHRA and CDR2 is YSYEKL. This CDR3 contains 15 residues.